This entry lists 2 T cell receptor beta chains sequenced from one sample in a study of T-cell reconstitution after alpha-beta-depleted transplantation in children. The TCRbeta library incorporated unique molecular identifiers. One entry per CDR3 protein, called by TCRdb with MiXCR from the PCR reads. Of around 60,000 distinct CDR3 sequences in the sample, 44% were seen once. The specimen comprised PBMCs, mostly from graft donor cells, sampled 360 days after TCRalphabeta/CD19-depleted stem cell transplant. These receptors were taken from a male patient between 5 and 17 years old who had a stem cell transplant for acute lymphoblastic leukemia, so the T cells may come from the graft donor.

The chain recombines TRBV5-6 with TRBJ2-5; D is uncertain. CDR3 length: 17 residues. Germline lookup yields CDR1 SGHDT and CDR2 YYEEEE. The ends were cut back, 0 bases at V and 3 bases at J, with 18 bases in the middle. The CDR3 is CASSLGSVMLGKETQYF. In nucleotides, the CDR3 is TGTGCCAGCAGCTTGGGGTCCGTCATGTTGGGTAAAGAGACCCAGTACTTC. Combining the CDR3 with reference TRBV5-6 and TRBJ2-5 gives the whole variable domain DAGVTQSPTHLIKTRGQQVTLRCSPKSGHDTVSWYQQALGQGPQFIFQYYEEEERQRGNFPDRFSGHQFPNYSSELNVNALLLGDSALYLCASSLGSVMLGKETQYFGPGTRLLVL.

The chain joins TRBV14 to TRBJ2-7; D uncertain. Germline assignment: CDR1 SGHDN and CDR2 FVKESK. The CDR3 runs to 15 residues. V lost 4 bases and J 2 bases, leaving 15 bases between the germline ends. The CDR3 reads CASSPLIGLPYEQYF. Written as DNA, the CDR3 is TGTGCCAGCAGCCCTCTCATAGGCCTACCCTACGAGCAGTACTTC.